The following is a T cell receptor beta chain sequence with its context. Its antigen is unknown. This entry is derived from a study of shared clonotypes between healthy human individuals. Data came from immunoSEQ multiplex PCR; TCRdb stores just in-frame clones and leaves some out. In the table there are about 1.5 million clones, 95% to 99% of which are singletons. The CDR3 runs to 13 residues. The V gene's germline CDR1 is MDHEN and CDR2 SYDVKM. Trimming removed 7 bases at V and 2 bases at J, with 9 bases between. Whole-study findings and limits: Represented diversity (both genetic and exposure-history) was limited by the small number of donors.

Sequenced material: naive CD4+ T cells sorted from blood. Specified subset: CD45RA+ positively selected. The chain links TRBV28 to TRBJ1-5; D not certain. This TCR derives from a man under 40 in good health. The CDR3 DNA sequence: TGTGCCAGCAACAACATAGGCAATCAGCCCCAGCATTTT. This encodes CASNNIGNQPQHF.